Below are 3 T cell receptor beta chains sequenced from a single sample in a study of blood T cell repertoires in COVID-19. Assay used: immunoSEQ multiplex PCR; TCRdb lists only in-frame clones, some missing. The sample has some 210,000 clones; around four fifths are singletons. The source material was peripheral blood. The receptors derive from a human donor in a cohort sampled during active COVID-19.

The rearrangement joins TRBV21-1 to TRBJ2-5; the table's D call, TRBD1, has no DNA check behind it. TRBV21-1 is designated a pseudogene. The CDR3 length is 16 residues. CDR3 sequence (DNA): TGTGCCAGCAGCAAAGGGGTGGTTGGGGCCCAAGAGACCCAGTACTTC. This translates into CASSKGVVGAQETQYF.

The rearrangement uses TRBV18 and TRBJ2-5, with 8 bases lining up with TRBD2. V lost 5 bases and J lost 1; bases outside the gene matches: 3. CDR1 KGHSH and CDR2 LQKENI come from the germline V gene. The CDR3 has 14 amino acids. The CDR3 nucleotides are TGTGCCAGCTCAACTAGCGGAGTCCAAGAGACCCAGTACTTC. Translation gives CASSTSGVQETQYF.

The CDR3 DNA is TGTGCCAGCAGTCAGGGACAGGGTCTCCAGCCCCAGCATTTT. This sequence encodes CASSQGQGLQPQHF. V is TRBV27 and J is TRBJ1-5; 9 bases map to TRBD1. Germline V gene data show CDR1 as MNHEY and CDR2 as SMNVEV (reference sequence). Trimming took 5 bases from V and 7 from J; bases not matched to a gene: 6. This CDR3 has 14 amino acids.